This T cell receptor (beta chain) was retrieved from a study of CD8+ T cells in alopecia areata. Background on the study: Tofacitinib ran for 6 to 18 months before 6 months off drug.

cDNA serving as the sequencing template came from extracted, reverse transcribed RNA. TCRdb keeps only in-frame clones here, not all; method: immunoSEQ multiplex PCR. The data show roughly 200,000 clones, about 63% seen once. V was shortened by 10 bases and J by 0 bases, with 7 bases between the two germline ends. The CDR3 is made up of 13 amino acids. Per the germline V gene, CDR1 is SGHTA and CDR2 is FQGNSA. This specimen consisted of CD4+ T cells sorted from blood, obtained at week 0. The chain is built from TRBV7-2 and TRBJ2-6; the D is unclear. The source of this sequence is a human donor with alopecia areata. CDR3 protein: CATVNSGANVLTF. CDR3 sequence (DNA): TGTGCCACCGTCAACTCTGGGGCCAACGTCCTGACTTTC.